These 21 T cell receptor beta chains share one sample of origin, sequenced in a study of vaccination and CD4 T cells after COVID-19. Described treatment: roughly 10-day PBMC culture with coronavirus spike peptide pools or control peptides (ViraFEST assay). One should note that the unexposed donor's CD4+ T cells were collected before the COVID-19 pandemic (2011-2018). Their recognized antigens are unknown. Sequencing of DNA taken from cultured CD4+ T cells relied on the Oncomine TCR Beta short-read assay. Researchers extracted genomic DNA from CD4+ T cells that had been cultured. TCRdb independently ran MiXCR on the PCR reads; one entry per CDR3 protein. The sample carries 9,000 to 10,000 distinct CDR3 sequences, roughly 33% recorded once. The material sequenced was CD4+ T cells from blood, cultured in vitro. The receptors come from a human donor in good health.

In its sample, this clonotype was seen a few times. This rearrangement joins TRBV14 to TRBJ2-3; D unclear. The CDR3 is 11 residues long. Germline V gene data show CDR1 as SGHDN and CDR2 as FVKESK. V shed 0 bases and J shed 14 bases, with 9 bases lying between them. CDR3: CASSQDGPPYF. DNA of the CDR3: TGTGCCAGCAGCCAAGATGGGCCACCGTATTTT.

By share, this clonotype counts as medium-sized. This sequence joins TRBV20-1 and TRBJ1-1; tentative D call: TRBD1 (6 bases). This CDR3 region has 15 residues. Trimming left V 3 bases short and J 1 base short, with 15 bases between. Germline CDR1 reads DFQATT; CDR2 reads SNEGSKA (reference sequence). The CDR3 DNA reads TGCAGTGCTAGGAGGGGGAGGCGGGAGAACACTGAAGCTTTCTTT. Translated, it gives CSARRGRRENTEAFF.

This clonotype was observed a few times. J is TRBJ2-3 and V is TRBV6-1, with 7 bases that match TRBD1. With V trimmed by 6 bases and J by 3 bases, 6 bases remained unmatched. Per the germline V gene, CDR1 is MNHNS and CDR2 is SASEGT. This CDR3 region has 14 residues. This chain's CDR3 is CASREQGKTDTQYF. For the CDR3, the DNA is TGTGCCAGCAGGGAACAGGGGAAGACAGATACGCAGTATTTT.

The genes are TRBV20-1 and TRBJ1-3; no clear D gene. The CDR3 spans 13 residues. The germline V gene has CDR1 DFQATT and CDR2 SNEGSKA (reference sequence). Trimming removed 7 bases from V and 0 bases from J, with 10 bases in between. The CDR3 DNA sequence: TGCAGTGTGCCCCTACACTCTGGAAACACCATATATTTT. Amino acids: CSVPLHSGNTIYF.

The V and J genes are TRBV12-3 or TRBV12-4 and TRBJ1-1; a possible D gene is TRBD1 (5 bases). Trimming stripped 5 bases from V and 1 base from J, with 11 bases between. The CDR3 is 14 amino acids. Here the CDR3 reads CASSPYGGNTEAFF. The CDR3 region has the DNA TGTGCCAGCAGTCCATACGGGGGGAACACTGAAGCTTTCTTT.

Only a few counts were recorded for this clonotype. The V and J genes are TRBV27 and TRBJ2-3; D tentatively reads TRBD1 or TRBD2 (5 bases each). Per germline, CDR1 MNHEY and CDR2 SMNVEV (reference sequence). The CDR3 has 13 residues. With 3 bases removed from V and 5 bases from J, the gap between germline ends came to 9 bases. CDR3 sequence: CASSFRDLDTQYF. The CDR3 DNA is TGTGCCAGCAGTTTCCGGGACCTAGATACGCAGTATTTT.

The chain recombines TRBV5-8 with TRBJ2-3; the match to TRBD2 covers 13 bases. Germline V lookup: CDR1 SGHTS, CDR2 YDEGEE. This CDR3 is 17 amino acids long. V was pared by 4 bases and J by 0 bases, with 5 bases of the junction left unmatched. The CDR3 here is CASSPMTSGRSTDTQYF. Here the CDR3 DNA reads TGTGCCAGCAGCCCTATGACTAGCGGGAGGAGCACAGATACGCAGTATTTT.

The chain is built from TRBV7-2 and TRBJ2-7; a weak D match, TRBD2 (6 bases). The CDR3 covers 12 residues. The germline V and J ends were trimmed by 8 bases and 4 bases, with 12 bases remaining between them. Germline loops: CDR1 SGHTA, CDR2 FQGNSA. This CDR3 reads CASGGWVYEQYF. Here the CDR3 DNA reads TGTGCCAGCGGGGGGTGGGTTTACGAGCAGTACTTC.

The chain's CDR3 is CASSSTGSLSGEQFF. CDR3 nucleotides: TGTGCCAGCAGTTCCACCGGGAGTTTAAGCGGGGAGCAGTTCTTC. V gene TRBV6-5 combines with J gene TRBJ2-1; D is possibly TRBD2 (6 bases). This CDR3 is built from 15 residues. Trimming shortened V by 4 bases and J by 10 bases, and 20 bases separated the two germline ends. Germline assignment: CDR1 MNHEY and CDR2 SVGAGI.

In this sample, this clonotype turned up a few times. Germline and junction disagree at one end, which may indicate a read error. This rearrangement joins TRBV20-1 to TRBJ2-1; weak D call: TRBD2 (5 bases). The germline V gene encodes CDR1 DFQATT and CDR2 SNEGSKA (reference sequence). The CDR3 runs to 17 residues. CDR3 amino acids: CSARDRLAWLGNNVVAF. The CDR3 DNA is TGCAGTGCTAGAGATCGGCTAGCTTGGTTGGGTAACAACGTCGTCGCCTTC.

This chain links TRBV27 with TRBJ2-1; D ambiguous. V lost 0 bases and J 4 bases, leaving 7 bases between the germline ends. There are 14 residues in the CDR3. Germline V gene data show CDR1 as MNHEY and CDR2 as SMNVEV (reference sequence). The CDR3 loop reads CASSLSRRYNEQFF. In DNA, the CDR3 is TGTGCCAGCAGTTTATCTCGGCGGTACAATGAGCAGTTCTTC.

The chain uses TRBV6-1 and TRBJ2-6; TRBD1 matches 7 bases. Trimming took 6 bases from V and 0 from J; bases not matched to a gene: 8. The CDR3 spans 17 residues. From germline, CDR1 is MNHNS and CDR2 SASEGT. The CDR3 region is CASRKTGPISGANVLTF. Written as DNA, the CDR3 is TGTGCCAGCAGAAAGACAGGGCCAATCTCTGGGGCCAACGTCCTGACTTTC.

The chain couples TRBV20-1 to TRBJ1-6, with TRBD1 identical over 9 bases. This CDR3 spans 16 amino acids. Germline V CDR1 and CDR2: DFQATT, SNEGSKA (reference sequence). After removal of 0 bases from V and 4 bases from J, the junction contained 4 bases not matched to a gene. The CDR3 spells CSARETGTGYNSPLHF. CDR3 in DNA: TGCAGTGCTAGAGAGACCGGGACAGGGTATAATTCACCCCTCCACTTT.

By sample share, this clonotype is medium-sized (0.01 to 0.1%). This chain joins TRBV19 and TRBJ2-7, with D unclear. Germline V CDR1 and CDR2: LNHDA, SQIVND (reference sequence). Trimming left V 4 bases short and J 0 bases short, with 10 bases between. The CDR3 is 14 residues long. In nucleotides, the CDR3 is TGTGCCAGTAGTAAGGACCCGAGCTCCTACGAGCAGTACTTC. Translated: CASSKDPSSYEQYF.

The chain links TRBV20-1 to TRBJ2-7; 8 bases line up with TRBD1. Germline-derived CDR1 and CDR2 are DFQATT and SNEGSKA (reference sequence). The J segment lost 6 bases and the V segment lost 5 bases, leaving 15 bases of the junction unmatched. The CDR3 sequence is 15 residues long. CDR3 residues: CSASDLIDRGGEQYF. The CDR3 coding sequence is TGCAGTGCTTCTGACCTGATAGACAGGGGCGGCGAGCAGTACTTC.

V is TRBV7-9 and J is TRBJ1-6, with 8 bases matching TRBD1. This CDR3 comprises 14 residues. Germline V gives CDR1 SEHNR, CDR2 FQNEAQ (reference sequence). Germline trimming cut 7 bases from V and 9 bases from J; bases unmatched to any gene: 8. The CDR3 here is CASTRGTGGSPLHF. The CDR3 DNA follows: TGTGCCAGCACCCGGGGGACAGGCGGTTCACCCCTCCACTTT.

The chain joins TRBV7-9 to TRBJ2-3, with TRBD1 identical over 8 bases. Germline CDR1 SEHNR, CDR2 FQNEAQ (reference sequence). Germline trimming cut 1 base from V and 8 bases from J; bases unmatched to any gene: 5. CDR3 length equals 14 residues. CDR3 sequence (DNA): TGTGCCAGCAGCTTAGGGCAGGGGGCAACTACGCAGTATTTT. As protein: CASSLGQGATTQYF.

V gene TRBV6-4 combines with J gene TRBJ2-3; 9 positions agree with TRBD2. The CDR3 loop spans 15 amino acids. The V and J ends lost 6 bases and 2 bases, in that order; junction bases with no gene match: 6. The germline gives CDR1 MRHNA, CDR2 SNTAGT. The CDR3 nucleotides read TGTGCCAGCAGCCCGACTAGCGGCCACACAGATACGCAGTATTTT. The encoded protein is CASSPTSGHTDTQYF.

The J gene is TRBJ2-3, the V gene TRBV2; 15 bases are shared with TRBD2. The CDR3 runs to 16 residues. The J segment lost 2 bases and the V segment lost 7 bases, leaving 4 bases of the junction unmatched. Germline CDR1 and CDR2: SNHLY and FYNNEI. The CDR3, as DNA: TGTGCCAGCATGGGACTAGCGGGAGGTGCCACAGATACGCAGTATTTT. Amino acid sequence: CASMGLAGGATDTQYF.

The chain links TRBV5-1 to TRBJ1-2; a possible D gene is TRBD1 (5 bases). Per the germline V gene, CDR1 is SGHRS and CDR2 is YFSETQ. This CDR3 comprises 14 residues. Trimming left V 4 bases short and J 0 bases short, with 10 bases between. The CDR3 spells CASSGGLTNYGYTF. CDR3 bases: TGCGCCAGCAGCGGGGGACTTACTAACTATGGCTACACCTTC.

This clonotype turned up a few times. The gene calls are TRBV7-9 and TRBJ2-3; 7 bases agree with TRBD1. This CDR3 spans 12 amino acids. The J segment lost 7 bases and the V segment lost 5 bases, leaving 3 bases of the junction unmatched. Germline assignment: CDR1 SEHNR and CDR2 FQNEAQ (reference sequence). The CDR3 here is CASSRDSNTQYF. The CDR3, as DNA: TGTGCCAGCAGCCGGGACAGCAATACGCAGTATTTT.